Below are 17 T cell receptor beta chains sequenced from a single sample in a study of human thymus T cells (TCRdb year 2020). The thymus tissue came from surgical resects taken out during corrective cardiac surgery. Libraries were made using the immunoSEQ multiplex PCR assay. Drawn from immuneACCESS, this table holds only the in-frame rearrangements with V and J called that TCRdb kept. Clones are partly lost; checked studies trace under half to an unresolved V gene and leave the rest unexplained. A total of approximately 70,000 clones appear in this sample, 95% of them only once. The ten largest clones add up to 0.034% of the sample. The sample consisted of thymus tissue. These receptors were collected from a girl under three years old with a congenital heart defect but otherwise immunologically healthy.

The gene calls are TRBV12-5 and TRBJ2-4; the D is unclear. The CDR3 spans 13 residues. Germline V gene sequence: CDR1 LGHNT, CDR2 FRNRAP. V dropped 5 bases and J dropped 14 bases, with 19 bases sitting between them. The CDR3 here is CASGPLLVFDEYF. In DNA, the CDR3 is TGTGCTAGTGGTCCCCTCTTGGTGTTCGATGAGTACTTC.

The rearrangement uses TRBV5-1 and TRBJ2-7, with a tentative D call TRBD2 (5 bases). Germline V CDR1 and CDR2: SGHRS, YFSETQ. V lost 0 bases, J lost 6 bases, and 13 bases lay in between. CDR3 length: 14 residues. CDR3 protein: CASSLAGMGGEQYF. The CDR3, as DNA: TGCGCCAGCAGCTTGGCCGGGATGGGTGGCGAGCAGTACTTC.

The chain couples TRBV19 to TRBJ1-2; TRBD1 might be the D (5 bases). With 4 bases removed from V and 3 bases from J, the gap between germline ends came to 12 bases. This CDR3 contains 14 residues. Germline V gene lookup returns CDR1 LNHDA and CDR2 SQIVND (reference sequence). CDR3 DNA sequence: TGTGCCAGTAGTACCGACAGTATACACTATGGCTACACCTTC. Translation: CASSTDSIHYGYTF.

This chain connects TRBV6-1 to TRBJ2-1, with TRBD2 identical over 7 bases. Germline loops: CDR1 MNHNS, CDR2 SASEGT. V gave up 7 bases and J gave up 8 bases; unmatched junction bases: 8. The CDR3 has 13 residues. The CDR3 DNA sequence: TGTGCCAGCACTGAGTTGGCGGGGGATGAGCAGTTCTTC. Protein sequence: CASTELAGDEQFF.

This chain links TRBV29-1 with TRBJ2-1, with D possibly being TRBD1 or TRBD2 (5 bases each). The CDR3 contains 14 residues. Germline-derived CDR1 and CDR2 are SQVTM and ANQGSEA. The ends were cut back, 7 bases at V and 2 bases at J, with 15 bases in the middle. This CDR3 is CSGGTPNAYNEQFF. The CDR3 bases are TGCAGCGGTGGGACCCCTAACGCCTACAATGAGCAGTTCTTC.

This chain connects TRBV6-5 to TRBJ2-7, with 8 bases that match TRBD1. The CDR3 is 13 residues long. CDR1 is MNHEY and CDR2 is SVGAGI in the germline V gene. Trimming removed 10 bases from V and 0 bases from J; junction bases left unmatched: 5. DNA for the CDR3: TGTGCCACGGGACAGGACAGCTCCTACGAGCAGTACTTC. Its translation is CATGQDSSYEQYF.

This chain uses TRBV10-3 with TRBJ1-2; 9 bases align to TRBD1. Per germline, CDR1 ENHRY and CDR2 SYGVKD. The CDR3 has 16 amino acids. J lost 0 bases, V lost 4 bases, and 6 bases had no gene match. CDR3 DNA sequence: TGTGCCATCAGTGGGGGGGGACAGGGCGCTAACTATGGCTACACCTTC. It yields the protein CAISGGGQGANYGYTF.

This chain joins TRBV14 and TRBJ1-1, with D tentatively TRBD1 (5 bases). CDR1 is SGHDN, CDR2 FVKESK, per germline. Trimming shortened V by 1 base and J by 0 bases, and 27 bases separated the two germline ends. The CDR3 totals 21 residues. The CDR3 sequence: CASSQVLPFTTALWMNTEAFF. The CDR3 nucleotides are TGTGCCAGCAGCCAAGTTCTGCCATTTACGACAGCCTTATGGATGAACACTGAAGCTTTCTTT. Using reference TRBV14 and TRBJ1-1 for the parts outside the CDR3, the full variable domain is EAGVTQFPSHSVIEKGQTVTLRCDPISGHDNLYWYRRVMGKEIKFLLHFVKESKQDESGMPNNRFLAERTGGTYSTLKVQPAELEDSGVYFCASSQVLPFTTALWMNTEAFFGQGTRLTVV.

In this sample, this clone turned up a few times. The chain couples TRBV5-1 to TRBJ2-7; D is ambiguous. V was clipped by 0 bases and J by 2 bases, with 12 bases between them. Germline values: CDR1 SGHRS, CDR2 YFSETQ. The CDR3 has 15 amino acids. The CDR3: CASSLEIRPTYEQYF. CDR3 in DNA: TGCGCCAGCAGCTTGGAGATTAGACCGACCTACGAGCAGTACTTC.

The rearrangement joins TRBV6-1 to TRBJ2-1; D is unresolved. CDR1 MNHNS and CDR2 SASEGT come from the germline V gene. The CDR3 is made up of 13 amino acids. Trimming took 6 bases from V and 3 from J, leaving 9 bases between them. CDR3: CASRGLGYNEQFF. DNA for the CDR3: TGTGCCAGCAGGGGATTAGGCTACAATGAGCAGTTCTTC.

This clone occurred once. V and J are TRBV6-4 and TRBJ2-3, with D perhaps being TRBD1 or TRBD2 (5 bases each). Trimming pared 3 bases from V and 7 bases from J, leaving 11 bases between. Per the germline V gene, CDR1 is MRHNA and CDR2 is SNTAGT. This CDR3 has 13 residues. CDR3 nucleotides: TGTGCCAGCAGTGAGTCGGGGCGGCATACGCAGTATTTT. It is translated as CASSESGRHTQYF.

The rearrangement links TRBV6-5 to TRBJ2-7, with 7 bases that match TRBD1. The CDR3 spans 15 residues. The V gene end was trimmed by 2 bases and the J gene end by 7 bases; junction bases not matched to a gene: 11. CDR1 is MNHEY, CDR2 SVGAGI, per germline. CDR3 in DNA: TGTGCCAGCAGTTACGGACAGGTCCCCAGAGAGGAGCAGTACTTC. Translating it yields CASSYGQVPREEQYF.

V is TRBV9 and J is TRBJ2-7, with no clear D. Germline CDR1 SGDLS, CDR2 YYNGEE. The CDR3 contains 13 residues. V gave up 3 bases and J gave up 0 bases, with 7 bases separating them. The CDR3 bases are TGTGCCAGCAGCGCGGACCTCTCCTACGAGCAGTACTTC. Protein product: CASSADLSYEQYF. The full variable domain, completed using reference TRBV9 and TRBJ2-7, is DSGVTQTPKHLITATGQRVTLRCSPRSGDLSVYWYQQSLDQGLQFLIQYYNGEERAKGNILERFSAQQFPDLHSELNLSSLELGDSALYFCASSADLSYEQYFGPGTRLTVT.

This chain links TRBV6-5 with TRBJ2-1, with 8 positions matching TRBD2. J gave up 8 bases and V 5 bases, and 11 bases lay outside the gene matches. The CDR3 is 15 residues long. CDR1 and CDR2 from the germline V gene are MNHEY and SVGAGI. CDR3 DNA sequence: TGTGCCAGCAGTCCGACTAGCGCCTCTTTAGATGAGCAGTTCTTC. Encoded protein: CASSPTSASLDEQFF.

V usage is TRBV9 and J usage is TRBJ2-1; D unclear. CDR3 length: 15 amino acids. V was trimmed by 3 bases and J by 10 bases, leaving 20 bases between them. Germline V CDR1 and CDR2: SGDLS, YYNGEE. For the CDR3, the DNA is TGTGCCAGCAGCGCCGGAGCCACCCCTTTCGGGGAGCAGTTCTTC. This gives the protein CASSAGATPFGEQFF.

The chain links TRBV28 to TRBJ2-7, with 11 nucleotides matching TRBD2. Germline assignment: CDR1 MDHEN and CDR2 SYDVKM. This CDR3 is built from 14 residues. Unmatched junction bases numbered 4, after V lost 5 bases and J lost 4 bases. CDR3 region: CASSLTSGRYEQYF. The CDR3 DNA reads TGTGCCAGCAGTCTAACTAGCGGGAGATACGAGCAGTACTTC.

The rearrangement joins TRBV6-1 to TRBJ1-2, with unresolved D. V lost 2 bases, J lost 0 bases, and 10 bases lay in between. From germline, CDR1 is MNHNS and CDR2 SASEGT. The CDR3 is 15 amino acids. DNA for the CDR3: TGTGCCAGCAGTGAAACACTCTTTTCTAACTATGGCTACACCTTC. It yields the protein CASSETLFSNYGYTF.